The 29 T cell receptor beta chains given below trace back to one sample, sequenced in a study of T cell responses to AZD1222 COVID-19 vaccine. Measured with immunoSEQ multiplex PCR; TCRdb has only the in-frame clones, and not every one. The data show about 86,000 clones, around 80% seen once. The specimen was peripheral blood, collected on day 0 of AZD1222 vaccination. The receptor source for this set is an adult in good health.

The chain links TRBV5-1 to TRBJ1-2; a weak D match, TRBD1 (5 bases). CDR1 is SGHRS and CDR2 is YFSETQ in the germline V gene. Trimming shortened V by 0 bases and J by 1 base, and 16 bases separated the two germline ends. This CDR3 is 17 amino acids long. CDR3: CASSLDPPAGSNYGYTF. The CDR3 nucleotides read TGCGCCAGCAGCTTGGACCCCCCAGCAGGGAGTAACTATGGCTACACCTTC.

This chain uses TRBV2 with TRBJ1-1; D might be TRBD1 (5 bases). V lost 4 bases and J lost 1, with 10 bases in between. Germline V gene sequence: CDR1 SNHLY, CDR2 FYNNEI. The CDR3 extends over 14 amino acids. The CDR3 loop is CASSGGRANTEAFF. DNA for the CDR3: TGTGCCAGCAGTGGGGGCAGGGCGAACACTGAAGCTTTCTTT.

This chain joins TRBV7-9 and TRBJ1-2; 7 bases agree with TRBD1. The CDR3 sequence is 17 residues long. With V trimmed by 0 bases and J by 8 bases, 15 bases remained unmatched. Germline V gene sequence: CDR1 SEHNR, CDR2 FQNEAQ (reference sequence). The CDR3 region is CASSLAETGRGLRGYTF. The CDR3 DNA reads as TGTGCCAGCAGCTTAGCTGAGACAGGGAGGGGATTGCGAGGCTACACCTTC.

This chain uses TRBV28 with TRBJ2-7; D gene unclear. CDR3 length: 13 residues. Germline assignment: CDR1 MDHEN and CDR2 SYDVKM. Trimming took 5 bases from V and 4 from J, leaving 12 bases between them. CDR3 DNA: TGTGCCAGCAGTGGACGCGGCATTTACGAGCAGTACTTC. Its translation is CASSGRGIYEQYF.

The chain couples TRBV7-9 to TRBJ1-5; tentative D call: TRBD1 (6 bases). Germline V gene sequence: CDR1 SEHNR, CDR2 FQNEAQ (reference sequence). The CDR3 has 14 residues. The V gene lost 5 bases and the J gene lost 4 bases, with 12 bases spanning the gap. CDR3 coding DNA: TGTGCCAGCAGCCCCTGGACAGCGAATCAGCCCCAGCATTTT. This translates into CASSPWTANQPQHF.

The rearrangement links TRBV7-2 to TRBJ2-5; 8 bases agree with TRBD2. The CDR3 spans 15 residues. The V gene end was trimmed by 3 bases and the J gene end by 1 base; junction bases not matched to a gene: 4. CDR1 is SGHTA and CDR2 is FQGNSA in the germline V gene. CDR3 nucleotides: TGTGCCAGCAGCTTCAGCGGGAGTCCCCAAGAGACCCAGTACTTC. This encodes CASSFSGSPQETQYF.

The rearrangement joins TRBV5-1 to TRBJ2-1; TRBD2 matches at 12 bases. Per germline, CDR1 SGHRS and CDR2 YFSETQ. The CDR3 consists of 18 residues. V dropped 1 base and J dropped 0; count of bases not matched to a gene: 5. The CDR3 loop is CASSLLAGGLNSYNEQFF. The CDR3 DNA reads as TGCGCCAGCAGCTTGCTAGCGGGAGGGCTTAACTCCTACAATGAGCAGTTCTTC.

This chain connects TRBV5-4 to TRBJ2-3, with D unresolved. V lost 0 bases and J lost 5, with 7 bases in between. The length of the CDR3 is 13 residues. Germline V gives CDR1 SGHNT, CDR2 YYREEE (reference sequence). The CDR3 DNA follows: TGTGCCAGCAGCTTGGAGTTACTAGATACGCAGTATTTT. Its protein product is CASSLELLDTQYF. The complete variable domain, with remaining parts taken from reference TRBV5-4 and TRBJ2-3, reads ETGVTQSPTHLIKTRGQQVTLRCSSQSGHNTVSWYQQALGQGPQFIFQYYREEENGRGNFPPRFSGLQFPNYSSELNVNALELDDSALYLCASSLELLDTQYFGPGTRLTVL.

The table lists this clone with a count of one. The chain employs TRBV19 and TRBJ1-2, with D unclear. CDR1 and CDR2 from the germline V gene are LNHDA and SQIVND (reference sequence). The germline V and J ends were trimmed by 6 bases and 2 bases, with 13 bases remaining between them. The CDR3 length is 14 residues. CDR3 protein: CASSPSVGNYGYTF. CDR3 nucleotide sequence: TGTGCCAGTAGCCCCTCAGTCGGGAACTATGGCTACACCTTC.

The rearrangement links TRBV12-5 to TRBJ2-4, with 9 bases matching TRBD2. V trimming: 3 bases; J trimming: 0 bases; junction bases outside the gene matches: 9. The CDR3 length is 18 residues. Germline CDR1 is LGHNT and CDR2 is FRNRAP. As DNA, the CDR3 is TGTGCTAGTGGTTTTGGTAGCGGGAGTTCCCTAGCCAAAAACATTCAGTACTTC. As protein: CASGFGSGSSLAKNIQYF.

Here the CDR3 reads CASSLGPGEGYTF. The DNA of the CDR3 is TGTGCCAGCAGCTTAGGCCCCGGGGAAGGCTACACCTTC. J is TRBJ1-2 and V is TRBV11-2; D is unresolved. Trimming removed 1 base from V and 8 bases from J, with 11 bases in between. The CDR3 consists of 13 residues. Germline CDR1 SGHAT, CDR2 FQNNGV.

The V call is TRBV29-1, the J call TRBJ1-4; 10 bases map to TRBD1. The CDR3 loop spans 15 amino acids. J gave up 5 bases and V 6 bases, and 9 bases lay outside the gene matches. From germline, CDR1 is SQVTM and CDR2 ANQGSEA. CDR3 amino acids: CSVSTRQGANEKLFF. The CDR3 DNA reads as TGCAGCGTCTCGACGAGACAGGGGGCGAATGAAAAACTGTTTTTT.

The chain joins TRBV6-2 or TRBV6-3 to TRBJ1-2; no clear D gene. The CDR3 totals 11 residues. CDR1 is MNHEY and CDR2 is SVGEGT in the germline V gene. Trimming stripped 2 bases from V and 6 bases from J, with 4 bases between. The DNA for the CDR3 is TGTGCCAGCAGTTACCAAGATGGCTACACCTTC. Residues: CASSYQDGYTF.

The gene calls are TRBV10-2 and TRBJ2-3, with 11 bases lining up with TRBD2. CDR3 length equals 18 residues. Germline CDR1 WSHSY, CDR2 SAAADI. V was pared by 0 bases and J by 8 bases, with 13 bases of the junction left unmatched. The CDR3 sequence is CASSESLAGGPAGGTQYF. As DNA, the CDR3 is TGCGCCAGCAGTGAGTCCCTAGCGGGAGGCCCGGCGGGGGGTACGCAGTATTTT.

The CDR3 sequence: CATLTGGGYNEQFF. CDR3 bases: TGCGCCACTCTGACAGGGGGTGGGTACAATGAGCAGTTCTTC. The V call is TRBV10-2, the J call TRBJ2-1, with 9 nucleotides matching TRBD1. CDR3 size: 14 residues. V shed 10 bases and J 4 bases; nucleotides not matched to a gene: 8. Looked up from germline, CDR1 is WSHSY and CDR2 is SAAADI.

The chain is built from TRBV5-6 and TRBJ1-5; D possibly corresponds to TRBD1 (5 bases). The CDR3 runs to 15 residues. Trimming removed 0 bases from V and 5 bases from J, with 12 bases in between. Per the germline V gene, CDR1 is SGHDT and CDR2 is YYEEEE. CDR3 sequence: CASSLGGEKDQPQHF. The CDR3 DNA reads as TGTGCCAGCAGCTTGGGAGGGGAGAAGGATCAGCCCCAGCATTTT.

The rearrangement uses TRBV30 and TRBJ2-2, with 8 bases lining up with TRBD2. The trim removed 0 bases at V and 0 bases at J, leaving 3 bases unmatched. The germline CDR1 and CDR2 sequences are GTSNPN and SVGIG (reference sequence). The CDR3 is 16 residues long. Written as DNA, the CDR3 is TGTGCCTGGAGTGTCTTTAGCGGGACGAACACCGGGGAGCTGTTTTTT. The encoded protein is CAWSVFSGTNTGELFF.

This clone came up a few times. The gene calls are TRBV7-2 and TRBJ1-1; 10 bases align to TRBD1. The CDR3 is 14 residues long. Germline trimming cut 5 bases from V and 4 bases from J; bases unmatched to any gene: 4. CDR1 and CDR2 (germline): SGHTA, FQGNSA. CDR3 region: CASSTWTGGTEAFF. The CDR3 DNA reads TGTGCCAGCAGCACATGGACAGGGGGCACTGAAGCTTTCTTT.

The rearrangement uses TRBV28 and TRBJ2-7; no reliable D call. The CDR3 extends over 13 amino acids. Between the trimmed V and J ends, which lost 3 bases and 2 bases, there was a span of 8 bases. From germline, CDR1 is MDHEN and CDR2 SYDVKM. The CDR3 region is CASSFVGTYEQYF. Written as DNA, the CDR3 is TGTGCCAGCAGTTTTGTCGGAACCTACGAGCAGTACTTC.

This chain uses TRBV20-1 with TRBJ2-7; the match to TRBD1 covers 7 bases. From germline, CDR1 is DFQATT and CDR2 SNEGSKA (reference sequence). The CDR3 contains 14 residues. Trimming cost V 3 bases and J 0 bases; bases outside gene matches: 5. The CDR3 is CSASQGQSSYEQYF. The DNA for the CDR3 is TGCAGTGCTAGTCAGGGACAGAGCTCCTACGAGCAGTACTTC.

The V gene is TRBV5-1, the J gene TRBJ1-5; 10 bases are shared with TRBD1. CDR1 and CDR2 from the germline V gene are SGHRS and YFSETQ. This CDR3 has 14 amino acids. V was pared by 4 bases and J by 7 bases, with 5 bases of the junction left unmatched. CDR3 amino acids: CASSPGQGVQPQHF. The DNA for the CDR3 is TGCGCCAGCAGCCCCGGACAGGGGGTACAGCCCCAGCATTTT. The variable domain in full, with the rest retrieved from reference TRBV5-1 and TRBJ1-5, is KAGVTQTPRYLIKTRGQQVTLSCSPISGHRSVSWYQQTPGQGLQFLFEYFSETQRNKGNFPGRFSGRQFSNSRSEMNVSTLELGDSALYLCASSPGQGVQPQHFGDGTRLSIL.

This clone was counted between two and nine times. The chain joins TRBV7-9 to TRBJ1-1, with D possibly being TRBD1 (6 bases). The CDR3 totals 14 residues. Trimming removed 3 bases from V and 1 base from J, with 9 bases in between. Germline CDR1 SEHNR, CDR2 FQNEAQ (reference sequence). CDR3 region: CASSLDSPNTEAFF. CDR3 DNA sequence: TGTGCCAGCAGCTTGGACAGTCCGAACACTGAAGCTTTCTTT.

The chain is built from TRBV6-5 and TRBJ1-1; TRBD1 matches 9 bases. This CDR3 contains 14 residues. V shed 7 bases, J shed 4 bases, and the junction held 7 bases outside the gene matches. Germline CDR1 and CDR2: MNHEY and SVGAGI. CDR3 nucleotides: TGTGCCAGCATCTTTGGACAGGGGAGCACTGAAGCTTTCTTT. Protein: CASIFGQGSTEAFF.

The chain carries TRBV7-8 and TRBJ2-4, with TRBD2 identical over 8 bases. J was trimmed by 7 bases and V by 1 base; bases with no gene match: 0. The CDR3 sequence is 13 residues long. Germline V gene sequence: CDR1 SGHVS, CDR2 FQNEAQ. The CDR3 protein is CASSLGLANIQYF. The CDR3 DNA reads TGTGCCAGCAGCTTAGGACTAGCGAACATTCAGTACTTC.

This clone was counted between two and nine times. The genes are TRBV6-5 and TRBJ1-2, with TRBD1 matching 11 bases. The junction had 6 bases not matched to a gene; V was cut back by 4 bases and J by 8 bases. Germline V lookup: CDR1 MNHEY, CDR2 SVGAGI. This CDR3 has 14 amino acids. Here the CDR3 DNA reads TGTGCCAGCAGTTTTATGGGACAGGGGGTCGGCTACACCTTC. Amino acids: CASSFMGQGVGYTF.

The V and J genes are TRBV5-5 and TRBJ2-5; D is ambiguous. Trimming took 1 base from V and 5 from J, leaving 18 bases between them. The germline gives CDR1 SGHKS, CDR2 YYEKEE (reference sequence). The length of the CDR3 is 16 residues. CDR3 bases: TGTGCCAGCAGCTTGATGGTGCGCCCCGGCGCGGAGACCCAGTACTTC. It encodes CASSLMVRPGAETQYF.

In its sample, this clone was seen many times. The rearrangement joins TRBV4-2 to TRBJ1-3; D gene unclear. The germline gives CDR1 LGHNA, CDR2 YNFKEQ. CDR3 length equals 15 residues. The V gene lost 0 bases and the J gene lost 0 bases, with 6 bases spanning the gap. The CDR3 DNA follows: TGTGCCAGCAGCCAAGATTCCGGCTCTGGAAACACCATATATTTT. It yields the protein CASSQDSGSGNTIYF.

In DNA, the CDR3 is TGTGCCAGCAGTTACCCCCGGAAAAGACAGAGCTCCTACAATGAGCAGTTCTTC. This sequence encodes CASSYPRKRQSSYNEQFF. V and J are TRBV6-2 or TRBV6-3 and TRBJ2-1; tentative D call: TRBD1 (5 bases). Germline V gene sequence: CDR1 MNHEY, CDR2 SVGEGT. CDR3 size: 18 residues. Trimming cost V 2 bases and J 0 bases, with 17 bases left between them.

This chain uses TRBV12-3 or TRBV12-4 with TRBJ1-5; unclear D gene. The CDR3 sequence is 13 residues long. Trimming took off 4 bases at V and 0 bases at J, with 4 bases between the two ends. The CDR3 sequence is CASSYDSNQPQHF. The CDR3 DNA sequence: TGTGCCAGCAGTTACGATAGCAATCAGCCCCAGCATTTT.